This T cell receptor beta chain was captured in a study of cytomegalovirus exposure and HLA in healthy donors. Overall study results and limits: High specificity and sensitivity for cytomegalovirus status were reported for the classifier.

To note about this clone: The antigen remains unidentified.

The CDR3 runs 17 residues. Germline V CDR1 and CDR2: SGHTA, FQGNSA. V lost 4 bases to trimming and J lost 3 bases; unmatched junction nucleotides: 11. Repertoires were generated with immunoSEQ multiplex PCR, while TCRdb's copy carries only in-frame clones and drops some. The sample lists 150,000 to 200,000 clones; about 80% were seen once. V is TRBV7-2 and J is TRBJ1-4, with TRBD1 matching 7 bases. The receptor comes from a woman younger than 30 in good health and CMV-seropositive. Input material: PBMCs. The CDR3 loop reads CASSSLRATGSNEKLFF. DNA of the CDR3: TGTGCCAGCAGCTCTTTAAGGGCGACAGGGTCTAATGAAAAACTGTTTTTT.